Each of the 17 T cell receptor beta chains below was sequenced from the same sample in a study of early T cells in non-severe SARS-CoV-2 infection. In TCRdb, the 5' RACE reads were re-called with MiXCR into one record per CDR3 protein. The data hold tens of thousands of distinct CDR3 sequences, with about 5.6% observed a single time. Sample: whole blood. Receptors were obtained from an adult who was a healthcare worker with PCR-confirmed SARS-CoV-2 infection or an uninfected control (not recorded which).

This clonotype was recorded a few times. J is TRBJ2-7 and V is TRBV29-1; D not resolved. V was cut by 2 bases and J by 3 bases, with 5 bases left in between. This CDR3 spans 11 amino acids. Germline values: CDR1 SQVTM, CDR2 ANQGSEA. This CDR3 reads CSVELNYEQYF. The CDR3 DNA is TGCAGCGTTGAACTTAACTACGAGCAGTACTTC.

The rearrangement joins TRBV10-3 to TRBJ2-1; 15 bases agree with TRBD2. CDR3 size: 15 residues. Looked up from germline, CDR1 is ENHRY and CDR2 is SYGVKD. The V and J ends lost 8 bases and 8 bases, in that order; junction bases with no gene match: 7. As DNA, the CDR3 is TGTGCCATCTCCGGACTAGCGGGGGGGCGAGATGAGCAGTTCTTC. The encoded protein is CAISGLAGGRDEQFF.

There are many counts of this clonotype. The chain has TRBV25-1 and TRBJ1-1; the D gene is possibly TRBD1 (6 bases). CDR3 size: 14 residues. The germline gives CDR1 MGHDK, CDR2 SYGVNS. Deletions cut 4 bases from V and 3 bases from J, with 12 bases between. Here the CDR3 reads CASSVTGWYTEAFF. CDR3 nucleotide sequence: TGTGCCAGCAGTGTCACAGGGTGGTACACTGAAGCTTTCTTT.

This clonotype was counted at least ten times. J is TRBJ1-4 and V is TRBV30, with D perhaps TRBD1 (5 bases). V was shortened by 1 base and J by 6 bases, with 12 bases between the two germline ends. Looked up from germline, CDR1 is GTSNPN and CDR2 is SVGIG (reference sequence). The CDR3 spans 14 residues. CDR3 residues: CAWSGGRRDEKLFF. CDR3 DNA sequence: TGTGCCTGGAGTGGGGGACGGCGGGATGAAAAACTGTTTTTT. The variable domain in full, completed from reference TRBV30 and TRBJ1-4, reads SQTIHQWPATLVQPVGSPLSLECTVEGTSNPNLYWYRQAAGRGLQLLFYSVGIGQISSEVPQNLSASRPQDRQFILSSKKLLLSDSGFYLCAWSGGRRDEKLFFGSGTQLSVL.

This clonotype was recorded many times. This sequence joins TRBV5-6 and TRBJ2-4; D gene uncertain. The germline CDR1 and CDR2 sequences are SGHDT and YYEEEE. The CDR3 is 14 amino acids. Trimming took off 1 base at V and 3 bases at J, with 8 bases between the two ends. The CDR3 DNA sequence: TGTGCCAGCAGCTTGCCCGTAGGCAAAAACATTCAGTACTTC. Protein: CASSLPVGKNIQYF.

The table lists this clonotype with many counts. The genes are TRBV30 and TRBJ1-4; tentatively, D is TRBD1 (5 bases). Germline values: CDR1 GTSNPN, CDR2 SVGIG (reference sequence). Trimming removed 8 bases from V and 8 bases from J, with 21 bases in between. CDR3 size: 14 residues. CDR3 nucleotide sequence: TGTGCCCTCTCGGCCAGGACCCGGGGGGAAAAACTGTTTTTT. It encodes CALSARTRGEKLFF.

This clonotype appeared many times. The chain has TRBV7-2 and TRBJ2-1; a possible D gene is TRBD2 (5 bases). Per the germline V gene, CDR1 is SGHTA and CDR2 is FQGNSA. Trimming removed 4 bases at V and 12 bases at J, with 19 bases between. CDR3 length: 14 amino acids. CDR3 DNA: TGTGCCAGCAGCTCGCCGACTTTACTAGGAGGGCAGTTCTTC. Translating gives CASSSPTLLGGQFF. Drawing the rest from reference TRBV7-2 and TRBJ2-1, the complete variable domain is GAGVSQSPSNKVTEKGKDVELRCDPISGHTALYWYRQSLGQGLEFLIYFQGNSAPDKSGLPSDRFSAERTGGSVSTLTIQRTQQEDSAVYLCASSSPTLLGGQFFGPGTRLTVL.

Ten or more counts support this clonotype. The V and J genes are TRBV6-2 or TRBV6-3 and TRBJ2-4, with D possibly matching TRBD2 (6 bases). Trimming took off 4 bases at V and 1 base at J, with 8 bases between the two ends. The CDR3 loop spans 14 amino acids. In germline, CDR1 is MNHEY, CDR2 SVGEGT. Here the CDR3 DNA reads TGTGCCAGCAGTTTCAGCGGGGCCAAAAACATTCAGTACTTC. Protein sequence: CASSFSGAKNIQYF.

This clonotype was counted ten times or more. This chain uses TRBV27 with TRBJ2-7; D possibly corresponds to TRBD2 (5 bases). CDR3 length: 12 amino acids. CDR1 and CDR2 (germline): MNHEY, SMNVEV (reference sequence). Trimming shortened V by 2 bases and J by 5 bases, and 7 bases separated the two germline ends. The CDR3 protein is CASSLTGNEQYF. The CDR3 DNA reads as TGTGCCAGCAGTTTAACCGGGAACGAGCAGTACTTC.

This clonotype has a count of ten or more. The chain recombines TRBV10-3 with TRBJ2-7, with D possibly matching TRBD1 (6 bases). The germline V and J ends were trimmed by 4 bases and 3 bases, with 7 bases remaining between them. Looked up from germline, CDR1 is ENHRY and CDR2 is SYGVKD. The CDR3 loop spans 12 amino acids. In DNA form, the CDR3 reads TGTGCCATCAGTGGGACAGACTACGAGCAGTACTTC. Translating it yields CAISGTDYEQYF.

This clonotype was detected many times. This chain uses TRBV5-6 with TRBJ2-7; D not resolved. The V and J ends lost 2 bases and 4 bases respectively, with 10 bases between them. CDR1 and CDR2 from the germline V gene are SGHDT and YYEEEE. The CDR3 runs to 13 residues. In DNA form, the CDR3 reads TGTGCCAGCAGCTTTCTCACACTGTACGAGCAGTACTTC. Translation: CASSFLTLYEQYF. The variable domain in full, with the rest retrieved from reference TRBV5-6 and TRBJ2-7, is DAGVTQSPTHLIKTRGQQVTLRCSPKSGHDTVSWYQQALGQGPQFIFQYYEEEERQRGNFPDRFSGHQFPNYSSELNVNALLLGDSALYLCASSFLTLYEQYFGPGTRLTVT.

This clonotype was found many times. CDR3 DNA: TGTGCCAGCAGGTCCCTAGTGGACAGGGATGGCTACACCTTC. Translation: CASRSLVDRDGYTF. This sequence joins TRBV7-2 and TRBJ1-2; 8 bases align to TRBD1. This CDR3 comprises 14 residues. Germline CDR1 SGHTA, CDR2 FQGNSA. With V trimmed by 6 bases and J by 6 bases, 9 bases remained unmatched.

This clonotype was detected many times. The V call is TRBV4-2, the J call TRBJ1-6, with 7 nucleotides matching TRBD1. CDR3 length: 15 amino acids. Germline CDR1 is LGHNA and CDR2 is YNFKEQ. Trimming removed 4 bases from V and 7 bases from J; junction bases left unmatched: 7. In nucleotides, the CDR3 is TGTGCCAGCAGCCTGGGGACAGTTGACAATTCACCCCTCCACTTT. This encodes CASSLGTVDNSPLHF.

This clonotype was seen many times. This chain connects TRBV5-5 to TRBJ2-1; 7 bases align to TRBD2. This CDR3 is 15 amino acids long. In germline, CDR1 is SGHKS, CDR2 YYEKEE (reference sequence). J lost 5 bases, V lost 4 bases, and 9 bases had no gene match. The CDR3 DNA reads as TGTGCCAGCAGCCCGCCCCGGGACTATAACAATGAGCAGTTCTTC. As protein: CASSPPRDYNNEQFF.

J is TRBJ2-5 and V is TRBV30; 9 bases align to TRBD1. This CDR3 has 13 amino acids. CDR1 is GTSNPN and CDR2 is SVGIG in the germline V gene (reference sequence). J gave up 8 bases and V 1 base, and 5 bases lay outside the gene matches. The CDR3 coding sequence is TGTGCCTGGAGTGGTGGACAGGGGCTAACCCAGTACTTC. It specifies CAWSGGQGLTQYF.

This clonotype appeared many times. The genes are TRBV20-1 and TRBJ2-2; D might be TRBD2 (5 bases). Trimming stripped 6 bases from V and 4 bases from J, with 12 bases between. Germline CDR1 reads DFQATT; CDR2 reads SNEGSKA (reference sequence). CDR3 size: 13 residues. CDR3 bases: TGCAGTGCCGAGTCGGGGTTCACCGGGGAGCTGTTTTTT. Protein: CSAESGFTGELFF.

The V and J genes are TRBV5-1 and TRBJ1-1; D remains ambiguous. Germline values: CDR1 SGHRS, CDR2 YFSETQ. Trimming took off 4 bases at V and 1 base at J, with 14 bases between the two ends. The CDR3 has 15 amino acids. The CDR3 sequence: CASSLLWQKNTEAFF. In nucleotides, the CDR3 is TGCGCCAGCAGCCTCCTCTGGCAGAAGAACACTGAAGCTTTCTTT.